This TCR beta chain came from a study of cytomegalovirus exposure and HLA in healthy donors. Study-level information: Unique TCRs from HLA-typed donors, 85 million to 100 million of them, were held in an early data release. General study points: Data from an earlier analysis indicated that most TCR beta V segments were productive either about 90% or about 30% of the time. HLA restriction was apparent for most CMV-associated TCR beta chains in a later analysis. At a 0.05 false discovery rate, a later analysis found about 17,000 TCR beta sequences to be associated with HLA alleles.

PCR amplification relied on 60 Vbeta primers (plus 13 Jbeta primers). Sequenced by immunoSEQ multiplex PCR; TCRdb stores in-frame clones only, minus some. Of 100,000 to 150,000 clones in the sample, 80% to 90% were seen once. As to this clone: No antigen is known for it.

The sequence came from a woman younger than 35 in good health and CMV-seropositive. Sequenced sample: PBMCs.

The CDR3 sequence is CASCRQLANYGYTF. The CDR3 DNA reads TGTGCCAGCTGTAGACAGCTAGCTAACTATGGCTACACCTTC. The chain employs TRBV6-1 and TRBJ1-2; D may be TRBD1 (5 bases). Germline V gene data show CDR1 as MNHNS and CDR2 as SASEGT. The CDR3 extends over 14 amino acids. V was trimmed by 8 bases and J by 0 bases, leaving 13 bases between them.